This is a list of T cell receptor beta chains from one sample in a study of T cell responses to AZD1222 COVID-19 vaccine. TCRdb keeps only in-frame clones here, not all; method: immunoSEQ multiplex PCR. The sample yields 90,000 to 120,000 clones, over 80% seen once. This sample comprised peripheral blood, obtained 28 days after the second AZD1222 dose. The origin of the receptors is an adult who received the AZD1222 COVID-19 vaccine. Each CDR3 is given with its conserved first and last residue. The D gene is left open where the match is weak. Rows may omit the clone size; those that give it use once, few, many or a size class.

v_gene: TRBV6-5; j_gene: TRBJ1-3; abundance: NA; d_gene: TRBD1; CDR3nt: TGTGCCAGCAGCACTACAGGGGCCGCTGGAAACACCATATATTTT; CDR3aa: CASSTTGAAGNTIYF
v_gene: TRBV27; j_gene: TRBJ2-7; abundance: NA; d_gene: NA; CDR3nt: TGTGCCAGCAGTCTCAGGGGCGTCGGGGAGCAGTACTTC; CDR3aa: CASSLRGVGEQYF
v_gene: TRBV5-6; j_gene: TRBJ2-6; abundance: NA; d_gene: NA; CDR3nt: TGTGCCAGCAGCTCGACTGGGGGCAGCCCTGGGGCCAACGTCCTGACTTTC; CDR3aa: CASSSTGGSPGANVLTF
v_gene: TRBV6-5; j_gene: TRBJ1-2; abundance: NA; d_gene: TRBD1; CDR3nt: TGTGCCAGCAGTTTCCGGGACAGGGGGTTTGGTGGCTACACCTTC; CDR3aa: CASSFRDRGFGGYTF
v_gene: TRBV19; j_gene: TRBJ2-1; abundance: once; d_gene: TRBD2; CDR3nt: TGTGCCAGTAGTACTAGCGGGACTTACAATGAGCAGTTCTTC; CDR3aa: CASSTSGTYNEQFF
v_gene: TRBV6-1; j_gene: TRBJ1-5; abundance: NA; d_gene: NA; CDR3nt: TGTGCCAGCAGTGAACCTTCGTCTCCTAGCAATCAGCCCCAGCATTTT; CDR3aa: CASSEPSSPSNQPQHF
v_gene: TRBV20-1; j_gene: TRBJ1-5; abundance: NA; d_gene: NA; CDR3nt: TGCAGTGCTAGTGGAGACACAAATAATCAGCCCCAGCATTTT; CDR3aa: CSASGDTNNQPQHF
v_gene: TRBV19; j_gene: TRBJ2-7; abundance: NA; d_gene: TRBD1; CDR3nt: TGTGCCAGTAGTTCGGGACAGGGCTACGAGCAGTACTTC; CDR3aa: CASSSGQGYEQYF
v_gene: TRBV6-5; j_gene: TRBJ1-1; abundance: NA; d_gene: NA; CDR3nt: TGTGCCAGCCGGGGGCTTCATGGGGGCACTGAAGCTTTCTTT; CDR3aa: CASRGLHGGTEAFF
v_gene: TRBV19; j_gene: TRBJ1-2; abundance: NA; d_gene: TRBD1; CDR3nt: TGTGCCAGTAGAAGACAGGGGGTTAACTATGGCTACACCTTC; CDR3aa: CASRRQGVNYGYTF
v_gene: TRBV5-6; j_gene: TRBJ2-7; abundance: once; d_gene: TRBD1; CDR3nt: TGTGCCAGCAGCCGGGGACAGCGCGGCGAGCAGTACTTC; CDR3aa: CASSRGQRGEQYF
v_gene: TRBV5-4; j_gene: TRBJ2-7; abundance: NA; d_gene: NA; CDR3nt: TGTGCCAGCAGCTTGGGGACCCAGGGCTGGGAGCAGTACTTC; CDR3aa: CASSLGTQGWEQYF
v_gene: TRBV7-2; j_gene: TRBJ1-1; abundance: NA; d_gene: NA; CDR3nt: TGTGCCAGCAGCATCGGACAGAAGAACACTGAAGCTTTCTTT; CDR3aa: CASSIGQKNTEAFF
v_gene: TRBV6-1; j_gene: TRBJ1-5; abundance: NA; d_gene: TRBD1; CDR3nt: TGTGCCAGCAGTGAAGCCGGGACAGGGAAGACCAGCAATCAGCCCCAGCATTTT; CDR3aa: CASSEAGTGKTSNQPQHF
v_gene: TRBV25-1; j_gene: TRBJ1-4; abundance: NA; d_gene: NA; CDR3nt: TGTGCCAGCAGTGAATTAGTCGGGTCGGCTAATGAAAAACTGTTTTTT; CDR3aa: CASSELVGSANEKLFF
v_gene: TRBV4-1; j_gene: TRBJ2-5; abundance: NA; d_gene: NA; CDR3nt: TGCGCCAGCAGCCAAGCCCCAGGGCAAGAGACCCAGTACTTC; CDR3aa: CASSQAPGQETQYF
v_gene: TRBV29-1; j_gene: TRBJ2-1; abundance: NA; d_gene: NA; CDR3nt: TGCAGCGTTGGGACTTATGAGCAGTTCTTC; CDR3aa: CSVGTYEQFF
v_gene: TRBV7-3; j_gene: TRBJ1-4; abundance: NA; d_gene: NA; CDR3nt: TGTGCCAGCAGCCCAACCGGGAGCCATAATGAAAAACTGTTTTTT; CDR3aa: CASSPTGSHNEKLFF
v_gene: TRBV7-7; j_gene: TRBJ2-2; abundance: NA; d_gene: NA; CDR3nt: TGTGCTAGCAGGGTGCCCACCGGGGAGCTGTTTTTT; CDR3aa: CASRVPTGELFF
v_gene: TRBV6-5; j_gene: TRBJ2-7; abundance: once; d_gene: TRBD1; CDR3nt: TGTGCCAGCAGACGGACAGGACCTTACGAGCAGTACTTC; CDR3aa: CASRRTGPYEQYF
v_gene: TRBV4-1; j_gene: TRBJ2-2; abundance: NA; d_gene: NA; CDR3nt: TGCGCCAGCAGCCAAGTCATCAGGACGCTAAGAAACACCGGGGAGCTGTTTTTT; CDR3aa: CASSQVIRTLRNTGELFF
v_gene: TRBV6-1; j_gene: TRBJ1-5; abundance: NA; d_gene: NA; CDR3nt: TGTGCCAGCAGTGAAAGGGGGGGCAATCAGCCCCAGCATTTT; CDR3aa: CASSERGGNQPQHF
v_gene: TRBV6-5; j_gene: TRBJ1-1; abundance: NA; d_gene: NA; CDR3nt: TGTGCCAGCAGTCAGAGCGGACGGTACACTGAAGCTTTCTTT; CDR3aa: CASSQSGRYTEAFF
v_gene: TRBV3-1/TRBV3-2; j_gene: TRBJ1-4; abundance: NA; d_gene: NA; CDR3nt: TGTGCCAGCAGACCGGACGGTGCAACTAATGAAAAACTGTTTTTT; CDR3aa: CASRPDGATNEKLFF
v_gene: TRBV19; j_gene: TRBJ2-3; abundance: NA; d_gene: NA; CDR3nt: TGTGCCAGTACCGCTGACGACGGATCTAGCACAGATACGCAGTATTTT; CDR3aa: CASTADDGSSTDTQYF
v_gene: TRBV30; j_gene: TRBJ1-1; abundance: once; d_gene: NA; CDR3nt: TGTGCCTGGAGCCGCGGACGTTACACTGAAGCTTTCTTT; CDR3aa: CAWSRGRYTEAFF
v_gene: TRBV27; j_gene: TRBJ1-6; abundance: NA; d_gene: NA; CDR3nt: TGTGCCAGCAGTAGGCTTTCCGCACCCCTCCACTTT; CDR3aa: CASSRLSAPLHF
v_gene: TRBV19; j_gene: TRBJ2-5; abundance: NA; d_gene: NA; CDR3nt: TGTGCCAGTAGTGGCCCTCCCGTCCAGAAAGGGACCCAGTACTTC; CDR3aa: CASSGPPVQKGTQYF
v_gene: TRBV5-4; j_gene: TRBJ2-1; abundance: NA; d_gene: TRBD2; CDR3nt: TGTGCCAGCAGCTGGGGACTAGCGGGGGACAATGAGCAGTTCTTC; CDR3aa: CASSWGLAGDNEQFF
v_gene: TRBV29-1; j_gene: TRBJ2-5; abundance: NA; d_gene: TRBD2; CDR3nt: TGCAGCGGGGGACTAGCGGGTAACCAAGAGACCCAGTACTTC; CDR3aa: CSGGLAGNQETQYF
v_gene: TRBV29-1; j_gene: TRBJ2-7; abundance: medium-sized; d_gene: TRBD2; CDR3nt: TGCAGCGTTAGGACTAGCGGCAAGGTGCAGTACTTC; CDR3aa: CSVRTSGKVQYF
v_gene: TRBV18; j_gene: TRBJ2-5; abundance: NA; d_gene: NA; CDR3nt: TGTGCCAGCTCACAGAGGGGTGCGGGGGAGACCCAGTACTTC; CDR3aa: CASSQRGAGETQYF
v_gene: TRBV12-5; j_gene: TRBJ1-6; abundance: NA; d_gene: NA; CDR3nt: TGTGCTAGTGGCGGGACATTTTACTCCTATAATTCACCCCTCCACTTT; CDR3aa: CASGGTFYSYNSPLHF
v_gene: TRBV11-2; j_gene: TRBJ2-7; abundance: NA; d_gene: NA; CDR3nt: TGTGCCAGCAGCACTGCCTACGAGCAGTACTTC; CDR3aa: CASSTAYEQYF
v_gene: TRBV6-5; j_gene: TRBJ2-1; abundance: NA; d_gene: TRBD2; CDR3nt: TGTGCCAGCACCGCCGGGACTAGCGGGGCAAATGAGCAGTTCTTC; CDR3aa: CASTAGTSGANEQFF
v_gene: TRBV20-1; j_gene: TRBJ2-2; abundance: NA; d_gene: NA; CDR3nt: TGCAGTGCTAGTCGAGGGTTCGCGAACACCGGGGAGCTGTTTTTT; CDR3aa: CSASRGFANTGELFF
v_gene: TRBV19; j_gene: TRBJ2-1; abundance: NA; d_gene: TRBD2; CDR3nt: TGTGCCAGTAGGAAGGCGGGAGGGTTAAATGAGCAGTTCTTC; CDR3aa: CASRKAGGLNEQFF
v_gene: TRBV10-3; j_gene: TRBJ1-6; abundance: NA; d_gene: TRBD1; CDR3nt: TGTGCCATCAGTGATAGGGCAGGGGGCTTTAGCTCCTATAATTCACCCCTCCACTTT; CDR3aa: CAISDRAGGFSSYNSPLHF
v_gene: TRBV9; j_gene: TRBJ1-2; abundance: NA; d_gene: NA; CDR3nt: TGTGCCAGCAGCCTTACTGACAGGGGCTACACCTTC; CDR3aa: CASSLTDRGYTF
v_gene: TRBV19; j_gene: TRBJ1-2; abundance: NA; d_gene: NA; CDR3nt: TGTGCCAGTAGTATAGAACCAGAAAGCACGGTTGGCTACACCTTC; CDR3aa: CASSIEPESTVGYTF
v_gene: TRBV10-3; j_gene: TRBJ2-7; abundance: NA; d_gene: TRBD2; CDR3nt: TGTGCCATCAGTGAGTCAACTAGCGGGGGCCGCGAGCAGTACTTC; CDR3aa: CAISESTSGGREQYF
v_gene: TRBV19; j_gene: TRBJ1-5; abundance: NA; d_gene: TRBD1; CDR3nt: TGTGCCAGTAGTGCGGGACAGGGGCAGCCCCAGCATTTT; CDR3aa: CASSAGQGQPQHF